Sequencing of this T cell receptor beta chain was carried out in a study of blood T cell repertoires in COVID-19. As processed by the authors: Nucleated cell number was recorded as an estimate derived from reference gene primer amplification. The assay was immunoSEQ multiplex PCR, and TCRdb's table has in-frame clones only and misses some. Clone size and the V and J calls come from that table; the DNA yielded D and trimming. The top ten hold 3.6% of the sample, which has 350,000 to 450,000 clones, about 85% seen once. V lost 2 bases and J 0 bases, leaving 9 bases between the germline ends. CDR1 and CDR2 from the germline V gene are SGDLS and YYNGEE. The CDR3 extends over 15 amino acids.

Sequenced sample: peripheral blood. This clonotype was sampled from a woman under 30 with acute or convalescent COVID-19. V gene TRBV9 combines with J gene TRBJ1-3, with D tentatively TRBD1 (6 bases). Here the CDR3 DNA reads TGTGCCAGCAGCGTCCAGGGGTTCTCTGGAAACACCATATATTTT. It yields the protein CASSVQGFSGNTIYF.